The entry below gives a single T cell receptor beta chain sequence along with its context. The table came from immunoSEQ multiplex PCR; TCRdb's copy has only in-frame clones and leaves some out. The sample includes 180,000 or so clones, 75% to 90% of them seen just once. This entry is derived from a study of blood T cell repertoires in COVID-19. The sequenced sample consisted of peripheral blood. This sequence was found in a man aged 60 to 75 with acute or convalescent COVID-19.

CDR3 amino acids: CASSPQGAGMNTEAFF. In nucleotides, the CDR3 is TGTGCCAGCTCACCACAGGGGGCCGGGATGAACACTGAAGCTTTCTTT. The rearrangement uses TRBV18 and TRBJ1-1; the match to TRBD1 covers 7 bases. The CDR3 sequence is 16 residues long. V trimming: 1 base; J trimming: 0 bases; junction bases outside the gene matches: 5. Per the germline V gene, CDR1 is KGHSH and CDR2 is LQKENI. Looking up the rest from reference TRBV18 and TRBJ1-1 gives the full variable domain: NAGVMQNPRHLVRRRGQEARLRCSPMKGHSHVYWYRQLPEEGLKFMVYLQKENIIDESGMPKERFSAEFPKEGPSILRIQQVVRGDSAAYFCASSPQGAGMNTEAFFGQGTRLTVV.